Shown below are 25 T cell receptor beta chains from a single sample sequenced in a study of molecular identifiers for immune sequencing clone quantification. TCRdb reprocessed the PCR reads with MiXCR, giving one entry per CDR3 protein. The sample holds 400,000 to 600,000 distinct CDR3 sequences, about 20% seen once. Source material: naive CD8+ T cells from blood, with Jurkat cell RNA spiked in. Indicated subset: FACS-sorted CD8+CD4-CCR7+CD45RA+ naive T cells. These receptors all stem from a human donor in good health. Some libraries in this study had Jurkat cell RNA spiked in.

This clonotype was observed many times. This chain joins TRBV7-9 and TRBJ2-4; TRBD2 matches 11 bases. This CDR3 is 13 amino acids long. The junction had 9 bases not matched to a gene; V was cut back by 4 bases and J by 16 bases. Germline V lookup: CDR1 SEHNR, CDR2 FQNEAQ (reference sequence). The CDR3 bases are TGTGCCAGCAGCTCAGGGGGACTAGCGGATCACTACTTC. It is translated as CASSSGGLADHYF. The full variable domain, its missing parts supplied by reference TRBV7-9 and TRBJ2-4, is DTGVSQNPRHKITKRGQNVTFRCDPISEHNRLYWYRQTLGQGPEFLTYFQNEAQLEKSRLLSDRFSAERPKGSFSTLEIQRTEQGDSAMYLCASSSGGLADHYFGAGTRLSVL.

Only a few counts were recorded for this clonotype. The rearrangement joins TRBV6-2 or TRBV6-3 to TRBJ2-7; D may be TRBD2 (6 bases). The CDR3 loop spans 14 amino acids. The V end lost 6 bases, the J end lost 3 bases, and 15 bases lay between the germline ends. Germline assignment: CDR1 MNHEY and CDR2 SVGEGT. In DNA form, the CDR3 reads TGTGCCAGCAGCCCCGGGAGTCTGGACTACGAGCAGTACTTC. Protein product: CASSPGSLDYEQYF.

This clonotype was seen many times. The chain couples TRBV20-1 to TRBJ2-7; 7 nucleotides agree with TRBD1. J lost 0 bases, V lost 0 bases, and 2 bases had no gene match. CDR1 is DFQATT, CDR2 SNEGSKA, per germline (reference sequence). The CDR3 has 14 residues. In nucleotides, the CDR3 is TGCAGTGCTAGAGACTGGGACAGCTCCTACGAGCAGTACTTC. As protein: CSARDWDSSYEQYF.

A few counts support this clonotype. This chain's CDR3 is CASSANYRGSYNEQFF. The CDR3 DNA follows: TGTGCCAGCAGCGCCAATTACAGGGGTTCCTACAATGAGCAGTTCTTC. This chain links TRBV9 with TRBJ2-1, with 7 positions matching TRBD1. This CDR3 contains 16 residues. V was clipped by 3 bases and J by 1 base; unmatched bases: 7. The germline V gene has CDR1 SGDLS and CDR2 YYNGEE. The whole variable domain, filled in from reference TRBV9 and TRBJ2-1, reads DSGVTQTPKHLITATGQRVTLRCSPRSGDLSVYWYQQSLDQGLQFLIQYYNGEERAKGNILERFSAQQFPDLHSELNLSSLELGDSALYFCASSANYRGSYNEQFFGPGTRLTVL.

This clonotype came up a few times. V is TRBV11-2 and J is TRBJ2-2; D ambiguous. The V gene's germline CDR1 is SGHAT and CDR2 FQNNGV. V dropped 5 bases and J dropped 9 bases, with 10 bases sitting between them. This CDR3 spans 12 amino acids. The CDR3 sequence: CASSILPRELFF. The CDR3 region has the DNA TGTGCCAGCAGCATCCTGCCTAGGGAGCTGTTTTTT.

The table lists this clonotype with a count of one. An end of the junction differs from the germline gene, which may be a read error. The rearrangement links TRBV19 to TRBJ1-1, with D unresolved. Per the germline V gene, CDR1 is LNHDA and CDR2 is SQIVND (reference sequence). This CDR3 spans 13 amino acids. The CDR3 bases are TGTGCCGGTAGTGAGGGTACTAACACTGAAGCTTTCTTT. This gives the protein CAGSEGTNTEAFF.

This clonotype occurred many times. This sequence joins TRBV7-9 and TRBJ2-3, with D possibly matching TRBD2 (6 bases). The CDR3 is 15 amino acids. The V gene lost 1 base and the J gene lost 5 bases, with 13 bases spanning the gap. The V gene's germline CDR1 is SEHNR and CDR2 FQNEAQ (reference sequence). The CDR3 nucleotides are TGTGCCAGCAGCTTAGTCGTCGGGGGAAGAGATACGCAGTATTTT. Protein product: CASSLVVGGRDTQYF.

Only a few counts were recorded for this clonotype. The CDR3 reads CASSASGLVSYEQYF. The DNA of the CDR3 is TGTGCCAGCAGCGCGTCAGGACTTGTCTCCTACGAGCAGTACTTC. The gene calls are TRBV11-1 and TRBJ2-7; tentative D call: TRBD2 (5 bases). Germline assignment: CDR1 SGHAT and CDR2 FQDESV (reference sequence). This CDR3 has 15 residues. V lost 5 bases to trimming and J lost 0 bases, with 14 bases between them. Supplemented by reference TRBV11-1 and TRBJ2-7, the full variable domain reads EAEVAQSPRYKITEKSQAVAFWCDPISGHATLYWYRQILGQGPELLVQFQDESVVDDSQLPKDRFSAERLKGVDSTLKIQPAELGDSAMYLCASSASGLVSYEQYFGPGTRLTVT.

J is TRBJ2-4 and V is TRBV7-9; 7 positions agree with TRBD1. V lost 5 bases and J lost 6; bases outside the gene matches: 16. CDR1 and CDR2 (germline): SEHNR, FQNEAQ (reference sequence). This CDR3 has 17 amino acids. The CDR3 nucleotides read TGTGCCAGCAGCCCAGCCGGCCCTCGGACAGGCCCAAACATTCAGTACTTC. Encoded protein: CASSPAGPRTGPNIQYF.

The rearrangement uses TRBV5-4 and TRBJ2-7, with TRBD2 as a possible D gene (6 bases). Germline V gives CDR1 SGHNT, CDR2 YYREEE (reference sequence). The CDR3 totals 14 residues. The V gene lost 2 bases and the J gene lost 5 bases, with 14 bases spanning the gap. CDR3 residues: CASSLDGSNHEQYF. CDR3 nucleotides: TGTGCCAGCAGCTTAGACGGGAGTAACCACGAGCAGTACTTC.

This clonotype has a handful of counts. The V and J genes are TRBV10-2 and TRBJ1-2; 9 positions agree with TRBD1. CDR1 is WSHSY, CDR2 SAAADI, per germline. The CDR3 consists of 14 residues. After removal of 9 bases from V and 5 bases from J, the junction contained 10 bases not matched to a gene. CDR3 sequence: CARPRDRVTYGYTF. The CDR3 DNA reads TGCGCCAGACCAAGGGACAGGGTTACTTATGGCTACACCTTC.

Details on this clonotype: One base away lies a much larger clone, so this may be a sequencing read error. The J gene is TRBJ2-3, the V gene TRBV9, with no clear D. The CDR3 has 14 amino acids. Germline values: CDR1 SGDLS, CDR2 YYNGEE. The CDR3 bases are TGTGCCGGCAGAGGAACCTACGGCACAGATACGCAGTATTTT. Protein sequence: CAGRGTYGTDTQYF.

The table lists this clonotype with many counts. The V gene is TRBV27, the J gene TRBJ2-5; D possibly corresponds to TRBD2 (5 bases). Trimming shortened V by 3 bases and J by 2 bases, and 10 bases separated the two germline ends. The germline V gene has CDR1 MNHEY and CDR2 SMNVEV (reference sequence). The CDR3 has 14 amino acids. The CDR3 coding sequence is TGTGCCAGCAGTTTGGGAGCCCTTCAAGAGACCCAGTACTTC. Translating it yields CASSLGALQETQYF.

There are many counts of this clonotype. The chain combines TRBV20-1 with TRBJ2-7; D is tentatively TRBD1 or TRBD2 (5 bases each). Trimming took off 3 bases at V and 0 bases at J, with 9 bases between the two ends. Per germline, CDR1 DFQATT and CDR2 SNEGSKA (reference sequence). CDR3 length: 13 residues. For the CDR3, the DNA is TGCAGTGCTAGGGGGACCACCTCCTACGAGCAGTACTTC. Translation: CSARGTTSYEQYF.

The chain carries TRBV4-1 and TRBJ1-1; 7 nucleotides agree with TRBD1. Germline CDR1 is MGHRA and CDR2 is YSYEKL. Trimming at V came to 4 bases and at J to 12 bases, leaving 17 bases not matched to a gene. This CDR3 has 15 amino acids. CDR3 nucleotide sequence: TGCGCCAGCAGCCCCCTTTGGACAGGACCGGGAGCGACTTTCTTT. The encoded protein is CASSPLWTGPGATFF.

A remark on this clonotype: This may be a read error: a much more frequent sequence differs by one nucleotide. The rearrangement joins TRBV2 to TRBJ2-7, with a tentative D call TRBD1 (6 bases). CDR1 SNHLY and CDR2 FYNNEI come from the germline V gene. There are 13 residues in the CDR3. This CDR3 reads CAGSAPAGVEQYF. CDR3 nucleotides: TGTGCCGGCAGTGCCCCGGCAGGGGTCGAGCAGTACTTC.

The chain is built from TRBV4-1 and TRBJ1-6; D is undetermined. Deletions cut 0 bases from V and 7 bases from J, with 13 bases between. CDR1 and CDR2 from the germline V gene are MGHRA and YSYEKL. The CDR3 covers 16 residues. The CDR3 here is CASSQEWAQTNSPLHF. The CDR3 DNA sequence: TGCGCCAGCAGCCAAGAGTGGGCCCAAACAAATTCACCCCTCCACTTT.

About this clonotype: A read error may account for a junction end that differs from germline. The chain links TRBV29-1 to TRBJ2-7; 7 bases line up with TRBD1. The CDR3 totals 13 residues. CDR1 is SQVTM, CDR2 ANQGSEA, per germline. CDR3 nucleotide sequence: TGCAGCGCTGAGTTCGACAGGGAGTACGAGCAGCACTTC. Translated, it gives CSAEFDREYEQHF.

Points on this clonotype: A read error is possible here, since a much larger clone lies one base away. The chain recombines TRBV19 with TRBJ2-7; 8 bases align to TRBD1. There are 15 residues in the CDR3. After removal of 3 bases from V and 2 bases from J, the junction contained 6 bases not matched to a gene. The germline V gene has CDR1 LNHDA and CDR2 SQIVND (reference sequence). CDR3 amino acids: CASSIASGQAYEQYF. CDR3 DNA sequence: TGTGCCAGTAGTATCGCCTCGGGACAGGCCTACGAGCAGTACTTC.

This clonotype was found once. A much more abundant neighbour one base away suggests this may be a read error. The rearrangement links TRBV7-2 to TRBJ2-7; 8 bases are shared with TRBD1. J lost 3 bases, V lost 5 bases, and 18 bases had no gene match. The V gene's germline CDR1 is SGHTA and CDR2 FQGNSA. This CDR3 comprises 18 residues. The CDR3 loop reads CASSHKPLAGTGIYEQYF. CDR3 DNA: TGTGCCAGCAGCCACAAGCCCCTAGCCGGGACAGGAATCTACGAGCAGTACTTC.

Points on this clonotype: Since a much larger clone is just one base distant, this may be a read error. The chain couples TRBV6-6 to TRBJ1-5, with a tentative D call TRBD1 (6 bases). Germline V gives CDR1 MNHNY, CDR2 SVGAGI (reference sequence). V lost 5 bases and J lost 3, with 17 bases in between. The CDR3 totals 16 residues. The CDR3 reads CASSDLLDRNNQPQHF. DNA for the CDR3: TGTGCCAGCAGTGATCTACTCGACAGGAACAATCAGCCCCAGCATTTT.

The chain combines TRBV9 with TRBJ1-4; the match to TRBD1 covers 7 bases. Germline CDR1 and CDR2: SGDLS and YYNGEE. CDR3 length: 15 amino acids. Unmatched junction bases numbered 7, after V lost 0 bases and J lost 8 bases. CDR3 residues: CASSVAPGGREKLFF. The CDR3, as DNA: TGTGCCAGCAGCGTAGCTCCAGGGGGGAGGGAAAAACTGTTTTTT.

This chain connects TRBV5-6 to TRBJ2-2; 12 bases are a match to TRBD1. The trim removed 4 bases at V and 13 bases at J, leaving 8 bases unmatched. The CDR3 is made up of 14 amino acids. From germline, CDR1 is SGHDT and CDR2 YYEEEE. The CDR3 nucleotides read TGTGCCAGCAGCCCCACCGGGACAGGGGGCTCGCTGTTTTTT. It yields the protein CASSPTGTGGSLFF.

This clonotype was counted many times. The CDR3 DNA reads TGCGCCAGCAGCCAAAAGGGGGGACAGGGCGAGGGGTACGAGCAGTACTTC. It specifies CASSQKGGQGEGYEQYF. The rearrangement uses TRBV4-1 and TRBJ2-7; 9 nucleotides agree with TRBD1. This CDR3 is built from 17 residues. Germline trimming cut 2 bases from V and 4 bases from J; bases unmatched to any gene: 12. CDR1 MGHRA and CDR2 YSYEKL come from the germline V gene.

The rearrangement links TRBV9 to TRBJ2-3; D perhaps matches TRBD2 (6 bases). CDR3 length: 14 amino acids. The ends were cut back, 1 base at V and 3 bases at J, with 9 bases in the middle. Germline V gene lookup returns CDR1 SGDLS and CDR2 YYNGEE. The CDR3: CASSVLGGTDTQYF. DNA for the CDR3: TGTGCCAGCAGCGTATTGGGGGGTACAGATACGCAGTATTTT.